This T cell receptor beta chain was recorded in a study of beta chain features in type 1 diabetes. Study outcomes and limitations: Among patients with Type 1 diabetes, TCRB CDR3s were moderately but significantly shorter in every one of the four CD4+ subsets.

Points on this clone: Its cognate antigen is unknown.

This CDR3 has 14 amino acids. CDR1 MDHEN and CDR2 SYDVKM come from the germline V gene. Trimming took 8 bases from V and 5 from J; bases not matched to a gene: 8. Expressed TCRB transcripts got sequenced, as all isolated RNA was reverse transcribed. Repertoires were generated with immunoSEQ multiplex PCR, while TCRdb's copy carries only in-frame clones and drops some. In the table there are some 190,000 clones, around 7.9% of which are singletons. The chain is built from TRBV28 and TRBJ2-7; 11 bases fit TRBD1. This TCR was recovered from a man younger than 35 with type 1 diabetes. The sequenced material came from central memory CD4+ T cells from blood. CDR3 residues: CASLGTGGPHEQYF. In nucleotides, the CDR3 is TGTGCCAGCCTTGGGACAGGGGGTCCCCACGAGCAGTACTTC. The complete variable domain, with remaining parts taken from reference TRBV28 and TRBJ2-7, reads DVKVTQSSRYLVKRTGEKVFLECVQDMDHENMFWYRQDPGLGLRLIYFSYDVKMKEKGDIPEGYSVSREKKERFSLILESASTNQTSMYLCASLGTGGPHEQYFGPGTRLTVT.